This T cell receptor (beta chain) derives from a study of T-cell memory formation after mild COVID-19. In the study overall: TCR clusters were mostly donor specific.

One entry per CDR3 protein, called by TCRdb with MiXCR from the 5' RACE reads. Among 190,000 or so distinct CDR3 sequences listed, more than 25% were seen once. This clonotype has just a few counts. Antigen unknown. Trimming left V 5 bases short and J 2 bases short, with 13 bases between. CDR1 is SGHTA, CDR2 FQGNSA, per germline. There are 16 residues in the CDR3. Study results and limitations: Clones contracting over day 15 to 85 were CD4/CD8 balanced, with later expanders leaning CD4+. Shrinking CD4+ clones resided mostly in CM and EM, and CD8+ ones in EMRA.

The sample consisted of PBMCs or a T cell subset sorted from them (not recorded which). The TCR comes from an adult woman who had mild COVID-19 (a few samples of this study predate the infection). Cell type and time point are not known. The chain recombines TRBV7-2 with TRBJ2-6; no clear D gene. DNA for the CDR3: TGTGCCAGCAGCCCAAAACGACCCCCTGGGGCCAACGTCCTGACTTTC. This encodes CASSPKRPPGANVLTF.